This T cell receptor beta chain was identified during a study of Ad26.COV2.S vaccination and SARS-CoV-2 variants. Produced via immunoSEQ multiplex PCR; TCRdb's table is partial and in-frame only. The sample comprises just under 250,000 clones, approximately 90% of which are singletons, and about 10% rests with the top ten. The sample's treatment: 19 received Ad26.COV2.S at low or high dose, single or two shots; roughly five received placebo; per-sample allocation not given. Sampling happened 63 days after the first vaccine or placebo injection. The CDR3 runs 15 residues. Germline CDR1 LNHDA, CDR2 SQIVND (reference sequence). V gave up 5 bases and J gave up 6 bases, with 19 bases separating them.

The chain carries TRBV19 and TRBJ1-1, with D maybe TRBD1 (5 bases). The source of this sequence is a person aged 18 to 59 who received the Ad26.COV2.S COVID-19 vaccine or a placebo. The input for sequencing was peripheral blood, taken in a trial of Ad26.COV2.S vaccine versus placebo. This CDR3 is CASSHRQNTGPEAFF. For the CDR3, the DNA is TGTGCCAGTAGTCACAGACAGAATACGGGCCCTGAAGCTTTCTTT.